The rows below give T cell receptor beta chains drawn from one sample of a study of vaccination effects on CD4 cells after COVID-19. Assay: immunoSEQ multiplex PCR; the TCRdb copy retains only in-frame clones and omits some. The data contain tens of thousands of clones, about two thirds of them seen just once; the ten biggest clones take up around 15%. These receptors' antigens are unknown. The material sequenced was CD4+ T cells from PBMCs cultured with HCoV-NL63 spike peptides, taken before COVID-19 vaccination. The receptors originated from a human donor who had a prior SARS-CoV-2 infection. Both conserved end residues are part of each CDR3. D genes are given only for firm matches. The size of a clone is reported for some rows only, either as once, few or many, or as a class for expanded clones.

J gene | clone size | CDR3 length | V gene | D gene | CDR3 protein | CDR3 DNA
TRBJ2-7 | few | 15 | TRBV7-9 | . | CASSTQVRDSYEQYF | TGTGCCAGCAGCACCCAGGTGAGGGACTCCTACGAGCAGTACTTC
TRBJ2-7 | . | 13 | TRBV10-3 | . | CAIKIDGSFEQYF | TGTGCCATCAAGATAGACGGGAGCTTCGAGCAGTACTTC
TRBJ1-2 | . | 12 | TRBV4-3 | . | CASSRNRDGYTF | TGCGCCAGCAGCCGTAACAGGGATGGCTACACCTTC
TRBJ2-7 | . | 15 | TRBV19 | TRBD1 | CASSKTGDSSYEQYF | TGTGCCAGTAGTAAAACAGGGGATAGCTCCTACGAGCAGTACTTC
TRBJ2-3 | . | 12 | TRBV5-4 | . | CASSVSVDTQYF | TGTGCCAGCAGCGTGTCCGTAGATACGCAGTATTTT
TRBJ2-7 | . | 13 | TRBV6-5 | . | CASSRTGSYEQYF | TGTGCCAGCAGTCGTACAGGGTCCTACGAGCAGTACTTC
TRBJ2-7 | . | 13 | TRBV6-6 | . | CASSNQGPGEQYF | TGTGCCAGCAGTAACCAAGGGCCAGGCGAGCAGTACTTC
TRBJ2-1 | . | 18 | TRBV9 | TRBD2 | CASSADFDSSGIYNEQFF | TGTGCCAGCAGCGCGGACTTCGACTCTAGCGGGATTTACAATGAGCAGTTCTTC
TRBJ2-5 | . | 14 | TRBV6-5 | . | CASRATPPSGAQYF | TGTGCCAGCAGGGCAACTCCCCCCTCGGGGGCCCAGTACTTC
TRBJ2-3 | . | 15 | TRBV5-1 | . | CASSLRGAVTDTQYF | TGCGCCAGCAGCTTACGCGGGGCCGTCACAGATACGCAGTATTTT
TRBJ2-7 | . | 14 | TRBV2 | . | CASRDSTYSYEQYF | TGTGCCAGCAGAGACTCTACCTACTCGTACGAGCAGTACTTC
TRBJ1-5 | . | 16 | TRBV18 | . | CASSPQAIDSNQPQHF | TGTGCCAGCTCACCACAGGCCATCGATAGCAATCAGCCCCAGCATTTT
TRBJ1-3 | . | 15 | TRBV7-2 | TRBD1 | CASSYTGGAGNTIYF | TGTGCCAGCAGCTACACAGGGGGCGCTGGAAACACCATATATTTT
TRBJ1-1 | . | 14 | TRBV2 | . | CASSDEGVNTEAFF | TGTGCCAGCAGTGACGAGGGGGTGAACACTGAAGCTTTCTTT
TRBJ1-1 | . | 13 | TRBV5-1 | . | CASSRPQGSEAFF | TGCGCCAGCAGCCGACCTCAGGGGTCTGAAGCTTTCTTT
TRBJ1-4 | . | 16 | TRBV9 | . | CASREGDGLSGEKLFF | TGTGCCAGCAGGGAAGGGGACGGATTAAGCGGAGAAAAACTGTTTTTT
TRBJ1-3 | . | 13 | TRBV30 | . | CAWSDRVGNTIYF | TGTGCCTGGAGTGACAGGGTTGGAAACACCATATATTTT
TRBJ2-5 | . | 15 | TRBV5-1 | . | CASSVQGGAQETQYF | TGCGCCAGCAGCGTTCAAGGAGGCGCACAAGAGACCCAGTACTTC
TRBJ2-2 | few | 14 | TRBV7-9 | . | CASSLELNTGELFF | TGTGCCAGCAGCTTGGAACTGAACACCGGGGAGCTGTTTTTT
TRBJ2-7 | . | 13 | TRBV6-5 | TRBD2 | CASRPSGSYEQYF | TGTGCCAGCAGGCCTAGCGGGAGCTACGAGCAGTACTTC
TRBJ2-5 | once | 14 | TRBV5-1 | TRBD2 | CASKRASGQETQYF | TGCGCCAGCAAACGGGCTAGCGGGCAAGAGACCCAGTACTTC
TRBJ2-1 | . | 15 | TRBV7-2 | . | CASMPLFGSYNEQFF | TGTGCCAGCATGCCGTTGTTTGGATCCTACAATGAGCAGTTCTTC
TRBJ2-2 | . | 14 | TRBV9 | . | CASSVGPGTGELFF | TGTGCCAGCAGCGTAGGACCTGGCACCGGGGAGCTGTTTTTT
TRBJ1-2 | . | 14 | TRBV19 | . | CASSPGPDYYGYTF | TGTGCCAGTAGCCCAGGACCGGACTACTATGGCTACACCTTC
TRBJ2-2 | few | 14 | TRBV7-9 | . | CASSLSGRTGELFF | TGTGCCAGCAGCCTGAGCGGGCGCACCGGGGAGCTGTTTTTT
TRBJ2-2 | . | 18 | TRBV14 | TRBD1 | CASSPYLSGTGGPGELFF | TGTGCCAGCAGCCCCTACCTCTCCGGGACAGGGGGCCCCGGGGAGCTGTTTTTT
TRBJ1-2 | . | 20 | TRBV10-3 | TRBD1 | CAISRFPRRDRGQGGYGYTF | TGTGCCATCAGTCGTTTCCCCCGCCGGGACAGGGGGCAGGGAGGCTATGGCTACACCTTC
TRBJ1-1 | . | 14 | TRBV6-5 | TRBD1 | CASSYRGPNTEAFF | TGTGCCAGCAGTTACAGGGGGCCGAACACTGAAGCTTTCTTT
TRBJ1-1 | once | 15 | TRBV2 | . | CASSEALRGTTEAFF | TGTGCCAGCAGTGAAGCGCTTCGAGGGACCACTGAAGCTTTCTTT
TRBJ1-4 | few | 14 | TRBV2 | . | CASKNRDQSEKLFF | TGTGCCAGCAAAAACCGGGACCAAAGCGAAAAACTGTTTTTT
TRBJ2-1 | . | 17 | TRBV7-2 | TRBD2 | CASSLDLAGGRRNEQFF | TGTGCCAGCAGCTTAGACCTAGCGGGGGGGCGGCGCAATGAGCAGTTCTTC
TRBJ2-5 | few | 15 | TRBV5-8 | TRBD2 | CASSLGLAGDETQYF | TGTGCCAGCAGCTTGGGACTAGCGGGGGATGAGACCCAGTACTTC
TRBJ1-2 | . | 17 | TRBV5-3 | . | CARSLVLQGGSNYGYTF | TGTGCCAGAAGCTTGGTATTACAGGGAGGGTCTAACTATGGCTACACCTTC
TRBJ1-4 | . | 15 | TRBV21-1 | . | CASSIRQTVNEKLFF | TGTGCCAGCAGCATCCGACAGACGGTTAATGAAAAACTGTTTTTT
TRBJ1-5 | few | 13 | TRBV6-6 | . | CASSPYRDQPQHF | TGTGCCAGCAGTCCTTACAGGGATCAGCCCCAGCATTTT
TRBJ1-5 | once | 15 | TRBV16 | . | CASSQSYDGNQPQHF | TGTGCCAGCAGCCAATCCTACGATGGCAATCAGCCCCAGCATTTT
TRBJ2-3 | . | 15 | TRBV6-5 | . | CASSSPQGGSDTQYF | TGTGCCAGCAGTTCGCCGCAGGGTGGGTCAGATACGCAGTATTTT
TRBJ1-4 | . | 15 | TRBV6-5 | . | CASSYALGGLGKLFF | TGTGCCAGCAGTTACGCCTTGGGCGGATTGGGAAAACTGTTTTTT
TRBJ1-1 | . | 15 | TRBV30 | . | CAWSNPGTTGTEAFF | TGTGCCTGGAGTAACCCCGGGACAACAGGCACTGAAGCTTTCTTT
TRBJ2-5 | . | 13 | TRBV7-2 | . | CASSLDQEETQYF | TGTGCCAGCAGCTTAGACCAGGAGGAGACCCAGTACTTC
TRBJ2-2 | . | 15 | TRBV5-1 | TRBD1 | CASTKDRGGTGELFF | TGCGCCAGCACCAAGGACAGGGGCGGAACCGGGGAGCTGTTTTTT
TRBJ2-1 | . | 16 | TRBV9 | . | CASSASERGPSNEQFF | TGTGCCAGCAGCGCCAGCGAAAGGGGACCTTCCAATGAGCAGTTCTTC
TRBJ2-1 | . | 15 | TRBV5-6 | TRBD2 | CASSFLTSGYNEQFF | TGTGCCAGCAGCTTCTTGACTAGCGGCTACAATGAGCAGTTCTTC